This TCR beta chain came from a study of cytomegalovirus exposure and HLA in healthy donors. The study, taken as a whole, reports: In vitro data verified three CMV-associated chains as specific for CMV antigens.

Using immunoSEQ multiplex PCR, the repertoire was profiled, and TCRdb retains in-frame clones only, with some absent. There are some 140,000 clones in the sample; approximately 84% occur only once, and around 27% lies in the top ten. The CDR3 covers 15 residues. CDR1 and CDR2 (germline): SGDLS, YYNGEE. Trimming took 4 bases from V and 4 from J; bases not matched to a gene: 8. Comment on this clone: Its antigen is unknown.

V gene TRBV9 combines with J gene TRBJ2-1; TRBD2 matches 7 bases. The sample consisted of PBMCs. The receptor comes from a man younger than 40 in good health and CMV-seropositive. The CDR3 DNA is TGTGCCAGCAGCCCCAGATGGGGGGGGTACAATGAGCAGTTCTTC. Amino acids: CASSPRWGGYNEQFF.